This T cell receptor beta chain comes out of a study of post-analysis software for immune sequencing data. Study summary: Disease trajectories encompassed relapsing-remitting, secondary progressive and progressive-relapsing multiple sclerosis.

Study findings and constraints: Co-batched samples clustered tightly together by F measure. TRBV segments more frequent in patients than in controls numbered several and included TRBV5-6, TRBV5-1 and TRBV20-1. Multiple sclerosis patients had significantly lower normalized Chao1 diversity than controls.

Remarks on this clonotype: The antigen is not known.

Germline V gene data show CDR1 as MNHEY and CDR2 as SMNVEV (reference sequence). V shed 8 bases and J shed 3 bases, with 20 bases lying between them. The CDR3 has 15 residues. Incorporated into the TCR beta cDNA libraries were unique molecular identifiers, which served to reduce PCR and sequencing biases. TCRdb ran MiXCR on the PCR reads and lists one entry per CDR3 protein. The table shows about 810,000 distinct CDR3 sequences, with roughly 50% occurring only once. What was sequenced was blood. The chain employs TRBV27 and TRBJ2-7, with D possibly matching TRBD1 (6 bases). This TCR derives from a girl aged 10 to 17 with multiple sclerosis. For the CDR3, the DNA is TGTGCCAGCCGCCTAGCCAGGGGATTTGTCTACGAGCAGTACTTC. This translates into CASRLARGFVYEQYF.